This TCR beta chain was found in a study of T cell responses to AZD1222 COVID-19 vaccine. Findings and caveats of the study: Vaccine-associated CD4 TCRs spanned spike, dominant at 160-218 and 743-854.

Trimming pared 7 bases from V and 5 bases from J, leaving 18 bases between. Per the germline V gene, CDR1 is SEHNR and CDR2 is FQNEAQ (reference sequence). This CDR3 spans 14 amino acids. This clone has just one count. The antigen remains unidentified. TCRdb keeps only in-frame clones here, not all; method: immunoSEQ multiplex PCR. This sample carries some 18,000 clones, approximately 80% of them seen once, and the ten largest clones take under 25%. The chain combines TRBV7-9 with TRBJ2-7; D may correspond to TRBD1 or TRBD2 (6 bases each). The sequence came from an adult who received the AZD1222 COVID-19 vaccine. The sample here was peripheral blood, taken 28 days after the second AZD1222 dose. CDR3: CASTGAERWDEQYF. The CDR3 coding sequence is TGTGCCAGCACGGGGGCAGAGCGGTGGGACGAGCAGTACTTC.